The 21 T cell receptor beta chains listed next were all sequenced from one sample in a study. Libraries were prepared by immunoSEQ multiplex PCR; TCRdb keeps only in-frame clonotypes and omits some of them. The sample contains about 50,000 clones, 80% to 95% of which appear only once. The material sequenced was PBMCs. The source of these receptors is a man aged 35-49 years with rheumatoid arthritis.

The V gene is TRBV10-1, the J gene TRBJ1-1; TRBD1 might be the D (5 bases). From germline, CDR1 is WNHNN and CDR2 SYGVQD (reference sequence). This CDR3 is 13 amino acids long. V lost 4 bases, J lost 3 bases, and 9 bases lay in between. The CDR3 spells CASSVTAYTEAFF. The DNA for the CDR3 is TGCGCCAGCAGTGTGACAGCTTACACTGAAGCTTTCTTT.

V and J are TRBV7-9 and TRBJ1-1; no firm D call. V gave up 5 bases and J gave up 2 bases, with 9 bases separating them. Germline values: CDR1 SEHNR, CDR2 FQNEAQ (reference sequence). This CDR3 has 13 amino acids. This CDR3 reads CASSPTHNTEAFF. CDR3 DNA: TGTGCCAGCAGCCCGACCCATAACACTGAAGCTTTCTTT.

This chain links TRBV4-3 with TRBJ1-5; D remains unclear. CDR3 length equals 15 residues. Trimming shortened V by 0 bases and J by 3 bases, and 9 bases separated the two germline ends. From germline, CDR1 is LGHNA and CDR2 YSLEER. In nucleotides, the CDR3 is TGCGCCAGCAGCCAAGACACGAGTTCCAATCAGCCCCAGCATTTT. This translates into CASSQDTSSNQPQHF.

This chain connects TRBV5-5 to TRBJ1-5; possibly TRBD1 for D (6 bases). Between the trimmed V and J ends, which lost 4 bases and 3 bases, there was a span of 17 bases. Germline lookup yields CDR1 SGHKS and CDR2 YYEKEE (reference sequence). This CDR3 is 16 amino acids long. The CDR3 bases are TGTGCCAGCAGCCCGCTCGAGGACAGACTCAATCAGCCCCAGCATTTT. As protein: CASSPLEDRLNQPQHF.

The gene calls are TRBV19 and TRBJ1-2; the D gene is possibly TRBD1 (5 bases). The V end lost 10 bases, the J end lost 8 bases, and 14 bases lay between the germline ends. This CDR3 has 11 residues. Germline loops: CDR1 LNHDA, CDR2 SQIVND (reference sequence). The CDR3, as DNA: TGTGCCACTCAGGGACCCCCCGGCTACACCTTC. Amino acid sequence: CATQGPPGYTF.

The CDR3 region is CAWGDQPQHF. The CDR3 nucleotides read TGTGCTTGGGGGGATCAGCCCCAGCATTTT. J is TRBJ1-5 and V is TRBV28; D possibly corresponds to TRBD1 (5 bases). The germline gives CDR1 MDHEN, CDR2 SYDVKM. CDR3 length: 10 amino acids.

This clone was seen just once. The genes are TRBV5-1 and TRBJ2-2, with no clear D. This CDR3 is 15 amino acids long. Trimming left V 6 bases short and J 0 bases short, with 12 bases between. Germline V gene sequence: CDR1 SGHRS, CDR2 YFSETQ. The CDR3 DNA follows: TGCGCCAGCAACCCCCAGGCTTCGAACACCGGGGAGCTGTTTTTT. It is translated as CASNPQASNTGELFF.

The J gene is TRBJ2-5, the V gene TRBV7-9; weak D call: TRBD2 (5 bases). The CDR3 runs 14 residues. The germline V gene encodes CDR1 SEHNR and CDR2 FQNEAQ (reference sequence). Trimming left V 1 base short and J 2 bases short, with 8 bases between. The CDR3 reads CASSLVRDQETQYF. DNA for the CDR3: TGTGCCAGCAGCTTAGTTCGGGATCAAGAGACCCAGTACTTC.

The chain uses TRBV9 and TRBJ1-2; D might be TRBD1 (5 bases). V was pared by 4 bases and J by 3 bases, with 13 bases between. Germline V gene lookup returns CDR1 SGDLS and CDR2 YYNGEE. CDR3 length: 14 residues. CDR3 sequence: CASSPTGLYYGYTF. Written as DNA, the CDR3 is TGTGCCAGCAGCCCCACGGGGCTATACTATGGCTACACCTTC.

DNA of the CDR3: TGTGCCAGCAGCTTGGGCTCGGGAGGGTATCGATCAAAACTGTTTTTT. It specifies CASSLGSGGYRSKLFF. The chain links TRBV5-6 to TRBJ1-4; D remains ambiguous. The CDR3 is 16 residues long. Trimming shortened V by 0 bases and J by 10 bases, and 19 bases separated the two germline ends. Per germline, CDR1 SGHDT and CDR2 YYEEEE.

This rearrangement joins TRBV7-3 to TRBJ2-1; D gene uncertain. V shed 5 bases and J shed 7 bases, with 18 bases lying between them. The CDR3 contains 15 residues. Germline assignment: CDR1 SGHTA and CDR2 FQGTGA. In DNA form, the CDR3 reads TGTGCCAGCAGCCCCGGCATGGCTCTTGGAAATGAGCAGTTCTTC. Translation: CASSPGMALGNEQFF.

The CDR3 reads CASSARGGATYEQYF. The CDR3 DNA is TGTGCCAGCAGTGCCCGAGGGGGGGCCACGTACGAGCAGTACTTC. The rearrangement links TRBV6-2 or TRBV6-3 to TRBJ2-7; D possibly corresponds to TRBD2 (7 bases). CDR3 length: 15 amino acids. Looked up from germline, CDR1 is MNHEY and CDR2 is SVGEGT. Trimming cost V 5 bases and J 4 bases, with 18 bases left between them.

This chain joins TRBV7-2 and TRBJ1-1, with no clear D. Germline CDR1 and CDR2: SGHTA and FQGNSA. V was clipped by 3 bases and J by 5 bases, with 10 bases between them. There are 13 residues in the CDR3. CDR3 bases: TGTGCCAGCAGCTTTGTGTTTGCGACTGAAGCTTTCTTT. Translation gives CASSFVFATEAFF.

The chain carries TRBV9 and TRBJ2-7; 9 bases fit TRBD1. With V trimmed by 3 bases and J by 5 bases, 6 bases remained unmatched. This CDR3 has 14 residues. Germline CDR1 reads SGDLS; CDR2 reads YYNGEE. The CDR3 spells CASSARDRVHEQYF. The CDR3 region has the DNA TGTGCCAGCAGCGCCCGGGACAGGGTCCACGAGCAGTACTTC.

The CDR3 here is CASTQGAVGNTIYF. The CDR3 nucleotides are TGTGCCAGCACGCAGGGGGCCGTTGGAAACACCATATATTTT. The chain combines TRBV9 with TRBJ1-3; 8 bases fit TRBD1. The CDR3 has 14 residues. Germline V gives CDR1 SGDLS, CDR2 YYNGEE. Trimming cost V 6 bases and J 3 bases; bases outside gene matches: 5.

The chain links TRBV30 to TRBJ2-1; perhaps TRBD2 as D (6 bases). V lost 2 bases, J lost 5 bases, and 19 bases lay in between. Germline CDR1 is GTSNPN and CDR2 is SVGIG (reference sequence). This CDR3 has 16 amino acids. CDR3: CAWSSLSGYQDNEQFF. In DNA, the CDR3 is TGTGCCTGGAGTAGCCTGAGCGGGTATCAAGACAATGAGCAGTTCTTC.

The chain recombines TRBV6-2 or TRBV6-3 with TRBJ1-4; the D gene is possibly TRBD1 (5 bases). Trimming shortened V by 5 bases and J by 7 bases, and 14 bases separated the two germline ends. Germline V gene lookup returns CDR1 MNHEY and CDR2 SVGEGT. There are 14 residues in the CDR3. Here the CDR3 reads CASSQVSGTEKLFF. The CDR3 region has the DNA TGTGCCAGCAGTCAAGTATCCGGGACTGAAAAACTGTTTTTT.

The chain has TRBV20-1 and TRBJ1-5; no clear D. Trimming pared 3 bases from V and 0 bases from J, leaving 9 bases between. Germline V CDR1 and CDR2: DFQATT, SNEGSKA (reference sequence). The CDR3 has 14 residues. The CDR3 coding sequence is TGCAGTGCTAGTCGGGCAGATAGCAATCAGCCCCAGCATTTT. Translated: CSASRADSNQPQHF.

V and J are TRBV7-8 and TRBJ1-3; D ambiguous. V lost 5 bases, J lost 0 bases, and 8 bases lay in between. CDR3 length: 14 amino acids. Germline V gives CDR1 SGHVS, CDR2 FQNEAQ. The CDR3 sequence: CASSLINSGNTIYF. In DNA, the CDR3 is TGTGCCAGCAGCCTAATAAACTCTGGAAACACCATATATTTT.

The chain has TRBV12-5 and TRBJ1-1; D remains ambiguous. V was cut by 5 bases and J by 5 bases, with 12 bases left in between. The germline V gene encodes CDR1 LGHNT and CDR2 FRNRAP. This CDR3 has 13 amino acids. This CDR3 is CASGQNRGTEAFF. The CDR3 region has the DNA TGTGCTAGTGGTCAGAACAGAGGGACTGAAGCTTTCTTT. The entire variable domain, with the rest obtained from reference TRBV12-5 and TRBJ1-1, is as follows: DARVTQTPRHKVTEMGQEVTMRCQPILGHNTVFWYRQTMMQGLELLAYFRNRAPLDDSGMPKDRFSAEMPDATLATLKIQPSEPRDSAVYFCASGQNRGTEAFFGQGTRLTVV.

The rearrangement uses TRBV9 and TRBJ2-1, with unresolved D. V lost 2 bases to trimming and J lost 5 bases, with 11 bases between them. The CDR3 consists of 14 residues. The V gene's germline CDR1 is SGDLS and CDR2 YYNGEE. CDR3: CASSVVGLNNEQFF. The CDR3 DNA sequence: TGTGCCAGCAGCGTCGTCGGGCTGAACAATGAGCAGTTCTTC.